The rows below give T cell receptor beta chains drawn from one sample of a study of CD4 and CD8 cells across lung adenocarcinoma regions. TCRdb used MiXCR to reprocess the PCR reads, holding one entry per CDR3 protein. Among 9,500 to 11,000 distinct CDR3 sequences listed, less than 70% were seen once. The sequencing sample was made of CD8+ T cells from the margin of a lung tumor. These receptors were obtained from a male donor with lung adenocarcinoma. The CD4 and CD8 labels of this study may be unreliable. Each CDR3 is given without its conserved first and last residue.

v_call,cdr3_aa
TRBV6-1,ASGGGGQGARLWGETQY
TRBV6-5,ASSFRASGTDEQF
TRBV10-3,AISPGQGRGGYT
TRBV24-1,ATSDPRTSIYEQF
TRBV27,ASRKGLAGVWETQY
TRBV6-1,ASSLGLEVSYEQY
TRBV6-5,ASRAGTGWF
TRBV28,ASSHRDRGDTIY
TRBV27,ASSQSRQGQRETQY
TRBV7-2,ASSLASYRASSYNSPLH
TRBV10-1,AASAMGAKDTQY
TRBV6-1,AGSGAGRQDTQY
TRBV10-1,ASTGQLAYEQY